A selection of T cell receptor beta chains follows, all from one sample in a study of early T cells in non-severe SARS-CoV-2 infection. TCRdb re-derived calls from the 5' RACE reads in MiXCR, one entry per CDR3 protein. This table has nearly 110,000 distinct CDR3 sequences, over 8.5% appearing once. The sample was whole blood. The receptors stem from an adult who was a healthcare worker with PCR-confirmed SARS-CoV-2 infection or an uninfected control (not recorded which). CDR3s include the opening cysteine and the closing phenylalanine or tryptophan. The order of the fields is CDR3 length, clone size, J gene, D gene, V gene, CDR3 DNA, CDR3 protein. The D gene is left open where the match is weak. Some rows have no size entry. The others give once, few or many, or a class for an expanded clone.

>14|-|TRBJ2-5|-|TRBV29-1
TGCAGCGCGGTGGGGGTACGACGGGTGGAGACCCAGTACTTC
CSAVGVRRVETQYF
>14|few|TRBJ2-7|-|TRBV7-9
TGTGCCAGCAGCTTACAGGGGGGCCCCGACGAGCAGTACTTC
CASSLQGGPDEQYF
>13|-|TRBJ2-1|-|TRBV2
TGTGCCAGCATCGAGGGGGGCTGGAATGAGCAGTTCTTC
CASIEGGWNEQFF
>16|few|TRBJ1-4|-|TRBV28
TGTGCCAGCAGGGACATCCAGGGCCTCCCAAATGAAAAACTGTTTTTT
CASRDIQGLPNEKLFF
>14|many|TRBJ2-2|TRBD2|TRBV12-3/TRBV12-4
TGTGCCAGCACCAAGCGGGAGGGCCACGGGGAGCTGTTTTTT
CASTKREGHGELFF
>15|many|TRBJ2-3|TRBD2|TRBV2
TGTGCCAGCTTCGGGACTAGAGGGGGACCAGATACGCAGTATTTT
CASFGTRGGPDTQYF
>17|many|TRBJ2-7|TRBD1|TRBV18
TGTGCCAGCTCCCCAGGGCTGCTCCGGGACAGCTCCTACGAGCAGTACTTC
CASSPGLLRDSSYEQYF
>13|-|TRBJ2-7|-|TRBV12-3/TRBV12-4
TGTGCCAGCAGTCCTCAAAGACGCTACGAGCAGTACTTC
CASSPQRRYEQYF
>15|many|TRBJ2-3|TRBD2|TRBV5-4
TGTGCCAGCAGCTTGAAACTAGCGGGAGGCGATACGCAGTATTTT
CASSLKLAGGDTQYF
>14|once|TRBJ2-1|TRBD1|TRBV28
TGTGCCAGCTCGAAGACAGGGGGAAGCAATGAGCAGTTCTTC
CASSKTGGSNEQFF
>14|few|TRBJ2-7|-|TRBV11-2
TGTGCCAGCAGCTTAGTACCGTCTTCTACCGAGCAGTACTTC
CASSLVPSSTEQYF
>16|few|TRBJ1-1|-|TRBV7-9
TGTGCCAGCAGCTTAGTACCGGGACGGAAGAACACTGAAGCTTTCTTT
CASSLVPGRKNTEAFF
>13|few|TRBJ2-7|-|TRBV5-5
TGTGCCAGCAGCTCCGGGAGCACCTACGAGCAGTACTTC
CASSSGSTYEQYF
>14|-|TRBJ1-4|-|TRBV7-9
TGTGCCAGCAGCCCTCAGTCTACTAATGAAAAACTGTTTTTT
CASSPQSTNEKLFF
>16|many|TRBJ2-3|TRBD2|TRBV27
TGTGCCACCTCCCGATGGGGGGAGGGAGGAGGAGATACGCAGTATTTT
CATSRWGEGGGDTQYF
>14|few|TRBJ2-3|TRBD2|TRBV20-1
TGCAGTGCGCCGACTAGCGGGTCTGTTAAGACGCAGTATTTT
CSAPTSGSVKTQYF
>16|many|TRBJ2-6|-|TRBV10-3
TGTGCCATCAGTGAGGGAAGGGCGTCTAACCCTCGCGTCCTGACTTTC
CAISEGRASNPRVLTF
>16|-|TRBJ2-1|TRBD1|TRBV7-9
TGTGCCAGCAGCTTGTACAGGGGGCTCGATTACAATGAGCAGTTCTTC
CASSLYRGLDYNEQFF
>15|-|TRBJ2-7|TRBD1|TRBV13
TGTGCCAGCAGCCCACGGGGACAGACTATTTACGAGCAGTACTTC
CASSPRGQTIYEQYF
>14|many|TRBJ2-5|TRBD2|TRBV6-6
TGTGCCAGCGGAGCTAGCGGGAGAGAAGAGACCCAGTACTTC
CASGASGREETQYF
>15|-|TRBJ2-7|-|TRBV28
TGTGCCACGCACGGCCGCTTTGGCCCCGACTACGAGCAGTACTTC
CATHGRFGPDYEQYF
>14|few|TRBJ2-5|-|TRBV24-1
TGTGCCACCAACGAAGGGGAGGCTATGAAGACCCAGTACTTC
CATNEGEAMKTQYF
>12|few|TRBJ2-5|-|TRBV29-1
TGCAGCGTTGGGGACTACCAAGAGACCCAGTACTTC
CSVGDYQETQYF
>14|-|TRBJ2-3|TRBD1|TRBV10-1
TGCGCCAGCATGTCGGGACAGGGATCAGATACGCAGTATTTT
CASMSGQGSDTQYF
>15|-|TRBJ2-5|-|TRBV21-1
TGTGCCAGCATCGACAGGGGGCGGCCGGGAGAGACCCAGTACTTC
CASIDRGRPGETQYF
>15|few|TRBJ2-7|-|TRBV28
TGTGCCAGCAGTTTAGGTGCAGATACCATCTACGAGCAGTACTTC
CASSLGADTIYEQYF
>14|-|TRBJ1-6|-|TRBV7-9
TGTGCCAGCAGCTTCGGACGGTCTAATTCACCCCTCCACTTT
CASSFGRSNSPLHF
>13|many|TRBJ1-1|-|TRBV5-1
TGCGCCAGCAGCTTGAAGTTTGAGACGGAAGCTTTCTTT
CASSLKFETEAFF
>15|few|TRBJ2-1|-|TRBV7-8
TGTGCCAGCACCCCTCCAGTGAGCTCCTACAATGAGCAGTTCTTC
CASTPPVSSYNEQFF
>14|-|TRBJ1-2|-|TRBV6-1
TGTGCCAGCAGTGAAGCCGCGCTTGGCTATGGCTACACCTTC
CASSEAALGYGYTF
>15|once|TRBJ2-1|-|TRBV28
TGTGCCAGCTTTCTGGCGGGGCCCTCCTACAATGAGCAGTTCTTC
CASFLAGPSYNEQFF
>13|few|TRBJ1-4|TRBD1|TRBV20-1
TGCAGTGCTAGTCAGACAGGGGTCGAAAAACTGTTTTTT
CSASQTGVEKLFF
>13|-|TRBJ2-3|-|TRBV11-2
TGTGCCAGCAGCTTAGCCGGAACGCAGGCGCAGTATTTT
CASSLAGTQAQYF
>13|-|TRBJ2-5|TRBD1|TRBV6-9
TGTGCCAGCAGTTTGACAGGGACGAAGACCCAGTACTTC
CASSLTGTKTQYF
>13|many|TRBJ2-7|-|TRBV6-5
TGTGCCAGCAGTTGGGACGGCACCTACGAGCAGTACTTC
CASSWDGTYEQYF
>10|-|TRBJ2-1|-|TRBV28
TGTGCCAGCAGCAAGACAGAGCAGTTCTTC
CASSKTEQFF
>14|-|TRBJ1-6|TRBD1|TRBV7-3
TGTGCCAGCAGCTTAGGGACAGAGAATTCACCCCTCCACTTT
CASSLGTENSPLHF
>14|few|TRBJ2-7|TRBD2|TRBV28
TGTGCCAGCAGTTTAGGCGGGAGCTCCTACGAGCAGTACTTC
CASSLGGSSYEQYF
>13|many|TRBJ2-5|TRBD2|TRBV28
TGTGCCAGCAGTTTAGGGGGGGTAGAGACCCAGTACTTC
CASSLGGVETQYF
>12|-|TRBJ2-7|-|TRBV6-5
TGTGCCAGCAGCCACGGAGGGATCGAGCAGTACTTC
CASSHGGIEQYF
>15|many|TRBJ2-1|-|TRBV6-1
TGTGCCAGCAGTGAAGCTGAGGGGGTCATCAGTGAGCAGTTCTTC
CASSEAEGVISEQFF
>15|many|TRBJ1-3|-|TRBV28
TGTGCCAGCAGTTTTAGGTTCCTCTCTGGAAACACCATATATTTT
CASSFRFLSGNTIYF
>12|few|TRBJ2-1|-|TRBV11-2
TGTGCCAGCAGCTTAGGAAATGTTCTTCGGTTCTTC
CASSLGNVLRFF